This TCR beta chain was found in a study of T-cell memory formation after mild COVID-19. Study-wide results and limits: CD4+ clones that contracted lay mainly in CM and EM; CD8+ ones lay in EMRA. A balance of CD4 and CD8 characterized clones contracting day 15 to 85, whereas later expanders leaned CD4+.

This clonotype counts as medium-sized. Its antigen remains unknown. TCRdb reprocessed the 5' RACE reads via MiXCR and lists one record per CDR3 protein. This repertoire shows 120,000 to 150,000 distinct CDR3 sequences, 6% to 6.5% found once; its top ten account for about 1.9%. The sequenced material came from PBMCs or a T cell subset sorted from them (not recorded which). The TCR comes from an adult woman who had mild COVID-19 (a few samples of this study predate the infection). Cell type and time point are not known.

CDR3 loop: CASSLAPLAGGYNEQFF. The CDR3 DNA follows: TGCGCCAGCAGCTTGGCCCCCCTAGCGGGGGGTTACAATGAGCAGTTCTTC. V is TRBV5-1 and J is TRBJ2-1, with 11 nucleotides matching TRBD2. Germline CDR1 reads SGHRS; CDR2 reads YFSETQ. Germline trimming cut 0 bases from V and 4 bases from J; bases unmatched to any gene: 6. The CDR3 consists of 17 residues.